These T cell receptor beta chains were read from a single sample in a study of blood T cell repertoires in COVID-19. TCRdb's copy holds only in-frame clones and misses some; the assay was immunoSEQ multiplex PCR. The sample records approximately 150,000 clones, more than 75% being singletons. Sequencing was carried out using peripheral blood. The receptors shown here come from a human donor in a cohort sampled during active COVID-19. The CDR3 runs from the conserved cysteine through the conserved F or W. A D gene is named only where the DNA matches it firmly. Clone sizes are given selectively: once, few, many, or a class where the clone is expanded.

>14|TRBJ1-4|-|-|TRBV29-1
CSVEADSSNEKLFF
TGCAGCGTTGAAGCGGACAGCTCTAATGAAAAACTGTTTTTT
>14|TRBJ2-5|TRBD2|-|TRBV27
CASSSRLAQETQYF
TGTGCCAGCAGTTCACGACTAGCCCAAGAGACCCAGTACTTC
>17|TRBJ2-1|-|-|TRBV19
CASSILQGTSSYNEQFF
TGTGCCAGTAGTATCCTACAGGGGACTAGCTCCTACAATGAGCAGTTCTTC
>14|TRBJ1-2|-|-|TRBV28
CASRRSGQNYGYTF
TGTGCCAGCAGAAGAAGTGGACAGAACTATGGCTACACCTTC
>14|TRBJ1-2|-|-|TRBV25-1
CASSGTVMGYGYTF
TGTGCCAGCAGTGGGACAGTAATGGGCTATGGCTACACCTTC
>14|TRBJ1-2|-|-|TRBV6-6
CASSYSGGVYGYTF
TGTGCCAGCAGTTACTCCGGCGGAGTATATGGCTACACCTTC
>15|TRBJ2-5|-|-|TRBV28
CASSSRVGGGETQYF
TGTGCCAGCAGTTCAAGGGTCGGGGGAGGAGAGACCCAGTACTTC
>14|TRBJ1-1|-|-|TRBV3-1/TRBV3-2
CASSQDLGGVEAFF
TGTGCCAGCAGCCAAGACCTGGGGGGGGTTGAAGCTTTCTTT
>15|TRBJ1-2|-|-|TRBV6-6
CASSFTGPPGGGYTF
TGTGCCAGCAGTTTCACCGGGCCCCCCGGGGGAGGCTACACCTTC
>12|TRBJ1-1|-|-|TRBV6-1
CASSELVTEAFF
TGTGCCAGCAGTGAATTAGTGACTGAAGCTTTCTTT
>14|TRBJ1-2|TRBD1|once|TRBV19
CASSIYQGDYGYTF
TGTGCCAGTAGTATATATCAGGGGGACTATGGCTACACCTTC
>15|TRBJ2-1|TRBD2|-|TRBV6-5
CASSYPGTRYNEQFF
TGTGCCAGCAGTTACCCCGGGACTAGGTACAATGAGCAGTTCTTC
>14|TRBJ2-1|TRBD2|-|TRBV6-1
CASREAGGPTEQFF
TGTGCCAGCAGGGAAGCGGGAGGGCCGACTGAGCAGTTCTTC
>16|TRBJ2-2|-|-|TRBV9
CASSVAGGHNTGELFF
TGTGCCAGCAGCGTAGCGGGCGGGCACAACACCGGGGAGCTGTTTTTT
>13|TRBJ2-7|-|-|TRBV7-2
CASSLGSGYEQYF
TGTGCCAGCAGCTTAGGATCGGGCTACGAGCAGTACTTC
>15|TRBJ2-2|TRBD1|once|TRBV28
CASSMDRGRGGELFF
TGTGCCAGCAGTATGGACAGGGGACGGGGCGGGGAGCTGTTTTTT
>15|TRBJ2-2|TRBD1|once|TRBV25-1
CASSGGQGSPGELFF
TGTGCCAGCAGTGGGGGACAGGGTAGCCCCGGGGAGCTGTTTTTT
>15|TRBJ1-6|-|-|TRBV7-3
CASSLNGLAASPLHF
TGTGCCAGCAGCTTAAATGGCCTTGCGGCTTCACCCCTCCACTTT
>15|TRBJ1-4|-|-|TRBV2
CASSLRTVGNEKLFF
TGTGCCAGCAGTCTACGGACAGTGGGTAATGAAAAACTGTTTTTT
>16|TRBJ2-1|-|-|TRBV11-2
CASSADTSNAYNEQFF
TGTGCCAGCAGCGCTGACACGTCTAACGCCTACAATGAGCAGTTCTTC
>13|TRBJ2-7|-|-|TRBV29-1
CSVEGPLLYEQYF
TGCAGCGTTGAGGGGCCCCTCCTATACGAGCAGTACTTC
>17|TRBJ2-1|TRBD2|-|TRBV11-2
CASSLVGLAGAVNEQFF
TGTGCCAGCAGCTTAGTTGGACTAGCGGGAGCTGTTAATGAGCAGTTCTTC
>16|TRBJ2-1|TRBD2|-|TRBV9
CASTRGLGLTYNEQFF
TGTGCCAGCACCCGAGGACTAGGCCTAACCTACAATGAGCAGTTCTTC
>16|TRBJ1-3|-|-|TRBV5-4
CASEGGEGLSGNTIYF
TGTGCCAGCGAGGGGGGGGAAGGGCTCTCTGGAAACACCATATATTTT
>15|TRBJ2-1|TRBD2|-|TRBV7-9
CASSHTSGRVNEQFF
TGTGCCAGCAGCCACACTAGCGGGAGGGTTAATGAGCAGTTCTTC
>15|TRBJ2-6|-|-|TRBV9
CASSGSGTGANVLTF
TGTGCCAGCAGCGGATCCGGGACTGGGGCCAACGTCCTGACTTTC
>16|TRBJ2-1|TRBD2|-|TRBV6-5
CASSFSTSGKVFEQFF
TGTGCCAGCAGTTTCTCGACTAGCGGGAAAGTCTTTGAGCAGTTCTTC
>16|TRBJ2-2|-|-|TRBV9
CASSVVAGANTGELFF
TGTGCCAGCAGCGTAGTAGCAGGGGCGAACACCGGGGAGCTGTTTTTT
>14|TRBJ2-5|TRBD1|-|TRBV7-7
CASSLATGIETQYF
TGTGCTAGCAGCTTAGCGACAGGGATTGAGACCCAGTACTTC
>15|TRBJ2-3|TRBD1|-|TRBV5-1
CASSYRTGEGDTQYF
TGCGCCAGCAGCTACCGGACAGGGGAAGGAGATACGCAGTATTTT
>17|TRBJ2-1|TRBD2|-|TRBV5-1
CASSPGVVAGVYNEQFF
TGCGCCAGCAGCCCCGGTGTGGTAGCGGGAGTTTACAATGAGCAGTTCTTC
>15|TRBJ1-4|TRBD1|-|TRBV5-1
CASSWQGEVNEKLFF
TGCGCCAGCAGCTGGCAGGGGGAAGTGAATGAAAAACTGTTTTTT
>19|TRBJ2-2|TRBD2|-|TRBV5-1
CASSLSNLAGGSRTGELFF
TGCGCCAGCAGCTTGTCGAATTTGGCGGGAGGGAGTAGAACCGGGGAGCTGTTTTTT
>14|TRBJ2-1|TRBD2|-|TRBV10-3
CASGLAGGQGEQFF
TGTGCCTCGGGACTAGCGGGGGGGCAGGGTGAGCAGTTCTTC
>13|TRBJ1-5|-|-|TRBV6-7
CAWEIGWDQPQHF
TGTGCCTGGGAGATAGGATGGGATCAGCCCCAGCATTTT
>11|TRBJ1-1|-|-|TRBV29-1
CSVQGNTEAFF
TGCAGCGTACAGGGGAACACTGAAGCTTTCTTT
>18|TRBJ2-3|TRBD2|-|TRBV9
CASSAGTTTSSSTDTQYF
TGTGCCAGCAGCGCCGGGACTACTACATCCTCTAGCACAGATACGCAGTATTTT
>15|TRBJ2-1|TRBD2|-|TRBV5-4
CASSFVAGGPGEQFF
TGTGCCAGCAGCTTTGTAGCGGGAGGGCCGGGTGAGCAGTTCTTC
>14|TRBJ1-1|-|-|TRBV5-8
CASSTRQTNTEAFF
TGTGCCAGCAGCACACGACAGACGAACACTGAAGCTTTCTTT
>15|TRBJ2-5|TRBD2|-|TRBV6-5
CASTPLAGGQETQYF
TGTGCCAGCACCCCTCTAGCGGGGGGCCAGGAGACCCAGTACTTC
>13|TRBJ2-5|-|once|TRBV2
CASTTGRQETQYF
TGTGCCAGCACTACAGGGAGACAAGAGACCCAGTACTTC
>15|TRBJ1-6|-|-|TRBV19
CASSIQGTNFSPLHF
TGTGCCAGTAGTATACAGGGGACAAATTTTTCACCCCTCCACTTT
>11|TRBJ2-5|-|-|TRBV5-1
CASSSGETQYF
TGCGCCAGCAGCTCAGGAGAGACCCAGTACTTC
>14|TRBJ1-1|-|-|TRBV5-1
CASSQQGSNTEAFF
TGCGCCAGCAGCCAACAGGGCTCCAACACTGAAGCTTTCTTT
>12|TRBJ1-2|TRBD1|-|TRBV2
CASSGLGQASFF
TGTGCCAGCAGTGGTTTGGGACAGGCCTCTTTCTTC
>14|TRBJ1-1|-|-|TRBV12-5
CASGPIGVATEAFF
TGTGCTAGTGGTCCCATAGGGGTGGCCACTGAAGCTTTCTTT
>15|TRBJ1-2|TRBD1|once|TRBV5-1
CASSFGQGPNYGYTF
TGCGCCAGCAGCTTCGGACAGGGCCCTAACTATGGCTACACCTTC